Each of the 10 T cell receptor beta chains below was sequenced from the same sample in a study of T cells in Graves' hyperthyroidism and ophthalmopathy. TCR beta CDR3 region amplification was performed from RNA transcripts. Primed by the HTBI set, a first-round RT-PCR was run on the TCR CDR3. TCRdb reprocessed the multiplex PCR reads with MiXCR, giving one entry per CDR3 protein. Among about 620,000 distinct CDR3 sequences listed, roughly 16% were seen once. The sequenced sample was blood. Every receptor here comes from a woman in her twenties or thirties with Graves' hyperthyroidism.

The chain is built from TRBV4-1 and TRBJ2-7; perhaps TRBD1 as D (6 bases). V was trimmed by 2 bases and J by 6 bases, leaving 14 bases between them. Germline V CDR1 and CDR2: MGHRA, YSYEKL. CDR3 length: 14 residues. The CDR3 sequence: CASSQRGSWSEQYF. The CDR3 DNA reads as TGCGCCAGCAGCCAAAGGGGGTCTTGGTCCGAGCAGTACTTC.

The CDR3 protein is CASSLEGRQGHGYTF. The CDR3 nucleotides read TGTGCCAGCAGCTTAGAGGGGCGGCAGGGGCATGGCTACACCTTC. The chain employs TRBV13 and TRBJ1-2; a possible D gene is TRBD1 (6 bases). The V end was cut by 1 base, the J end by 6 bases, with 15 bases between. There are 15 residues in the CDR3. Germline CDR1 PRHDT, CDR2 FYEKMQ (reference sequence).

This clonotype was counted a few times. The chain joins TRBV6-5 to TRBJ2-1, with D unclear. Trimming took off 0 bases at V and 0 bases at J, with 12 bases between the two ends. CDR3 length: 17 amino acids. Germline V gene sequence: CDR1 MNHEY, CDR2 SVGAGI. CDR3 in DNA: TGTGCCAGCAGTTACTCTGGCGTACCCAGCTCCTACAATGAGCAGTTCTTC. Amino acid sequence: CASSYSGVPSSYNEQFF.

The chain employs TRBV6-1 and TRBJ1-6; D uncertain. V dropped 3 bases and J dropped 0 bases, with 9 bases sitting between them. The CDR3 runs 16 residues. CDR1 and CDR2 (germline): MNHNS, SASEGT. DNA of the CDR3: TGTGCCAGCAGTGACCCGCCGAGCTCCTATAATTCACCCCTCCACTTT. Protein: CASSDPPSSYNSPLHF.

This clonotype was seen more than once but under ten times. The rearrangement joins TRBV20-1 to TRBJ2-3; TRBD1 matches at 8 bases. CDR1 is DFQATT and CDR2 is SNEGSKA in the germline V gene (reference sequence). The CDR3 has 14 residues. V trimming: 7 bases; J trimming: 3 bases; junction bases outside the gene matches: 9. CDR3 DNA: TGCAGTGTCATAAACAGGGGGAGAACAGATACGCAGTATTTT. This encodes CSVINRGRTDTQYF.

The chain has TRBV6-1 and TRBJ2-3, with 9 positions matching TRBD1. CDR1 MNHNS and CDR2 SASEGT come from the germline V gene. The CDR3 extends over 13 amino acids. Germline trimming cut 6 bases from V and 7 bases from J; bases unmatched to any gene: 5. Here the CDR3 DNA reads TGTGCCAGCAGGAAACAGGGGGCCCATACGCAGTATTTT. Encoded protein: CASRKQGAHTQYF.

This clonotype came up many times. CDR3 coding DNA: TGCAGCGCGATACAGGGGGCAGATACGCAGTATTTT. Amino acid sequence: CSAIQGADTQYF. The chain is built from TRBV29-1 and TRBJ2-3, with 8 nucleotides matching TRBD1. The ends lost 7 bases at V and 4 bases at J; junction bases unmatched: 4. The CDR3 has 12 amino acids. CDR1 is SQVTM and CDR2 is ANQGSEA in the germline V gene.

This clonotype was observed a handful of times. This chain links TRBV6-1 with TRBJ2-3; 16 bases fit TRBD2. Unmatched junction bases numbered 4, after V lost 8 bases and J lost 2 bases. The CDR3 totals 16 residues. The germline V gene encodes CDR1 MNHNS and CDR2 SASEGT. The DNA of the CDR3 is TGTGCCAGCGGGACTAGCGGGAGGGCCTTCACAGATACGCAGTATTTT. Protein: CASGTSGRAFTDTQYF.

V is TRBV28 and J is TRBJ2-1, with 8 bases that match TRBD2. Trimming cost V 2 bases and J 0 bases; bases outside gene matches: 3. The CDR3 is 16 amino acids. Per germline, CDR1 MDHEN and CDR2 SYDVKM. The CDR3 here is CASSLPSGHSYNEQFF. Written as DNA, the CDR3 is TGTGCCAGCAGTTTACCTAGCGGGCACTCCTACAATGAGCAGTTCTTC. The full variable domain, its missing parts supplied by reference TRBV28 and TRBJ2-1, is DVKVTQSSRYLVKRTGEKVFLECVQDMDHENMFWYRQDPGLGLRLIYFSYDVKMKEKGDIPEGYSVSREKKERFSLILESASTNQTSMYLCASSLPSGHSYNEQFFGPGTRLTVL.

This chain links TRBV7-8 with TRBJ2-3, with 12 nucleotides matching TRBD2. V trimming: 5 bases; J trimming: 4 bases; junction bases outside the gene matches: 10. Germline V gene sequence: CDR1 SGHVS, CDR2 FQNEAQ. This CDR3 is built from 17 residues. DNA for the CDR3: TGTGCCAGCAGCCCCACGAGGCTAGCGGGAGGGCCAGATACGCAGTATTTT. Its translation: CASSPTRLAGGPDTQYF.